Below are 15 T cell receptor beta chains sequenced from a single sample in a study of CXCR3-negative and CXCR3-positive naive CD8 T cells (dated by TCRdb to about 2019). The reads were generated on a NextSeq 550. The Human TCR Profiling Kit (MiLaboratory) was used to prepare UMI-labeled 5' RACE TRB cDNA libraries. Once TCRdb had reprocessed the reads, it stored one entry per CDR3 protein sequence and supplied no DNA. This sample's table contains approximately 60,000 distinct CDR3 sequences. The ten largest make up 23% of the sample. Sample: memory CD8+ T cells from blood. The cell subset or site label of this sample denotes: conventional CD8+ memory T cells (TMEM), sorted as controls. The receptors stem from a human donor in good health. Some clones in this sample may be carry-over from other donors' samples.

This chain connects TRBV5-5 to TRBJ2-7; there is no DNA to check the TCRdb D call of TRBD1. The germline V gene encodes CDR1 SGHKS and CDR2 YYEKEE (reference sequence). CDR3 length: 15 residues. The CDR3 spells CASSLQSSPIYEQYF.

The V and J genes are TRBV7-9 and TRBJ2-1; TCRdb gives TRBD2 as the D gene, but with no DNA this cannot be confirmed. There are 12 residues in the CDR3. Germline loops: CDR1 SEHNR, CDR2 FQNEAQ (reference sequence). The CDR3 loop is CASTILANEQFF.

CDR3 loop: CASSLGQGNTGELFF. The J gene is TRBJ2-2, the V gene TRBV7-3; TCRdb's D call of TRBD1 is untestable without DNA. The CDR3 is 15 amino acids. CDR1 SGHTA and CDR2 FQGTGA come from the germline V gene.

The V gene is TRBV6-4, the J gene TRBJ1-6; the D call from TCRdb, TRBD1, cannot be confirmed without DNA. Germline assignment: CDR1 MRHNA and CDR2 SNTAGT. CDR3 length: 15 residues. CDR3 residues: CASSPQGADNSPLHF.

The CDR3 sequence is CASSQGAGVSNEQYF. The rearrangement joins TRBV3-1 to TRBJ2-7; the D gene TCRdb calls, TRBD2, cannot be checked with no DNA. The length of the CDR3 is 15 residues. CDR1 and CDR2 from the germline V gene are LGHDT and YNNKEL (reference sequence).

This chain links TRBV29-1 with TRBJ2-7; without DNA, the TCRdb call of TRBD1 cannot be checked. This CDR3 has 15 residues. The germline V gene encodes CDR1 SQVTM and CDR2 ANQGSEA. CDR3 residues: CSVEVDRSGSYEQYF.

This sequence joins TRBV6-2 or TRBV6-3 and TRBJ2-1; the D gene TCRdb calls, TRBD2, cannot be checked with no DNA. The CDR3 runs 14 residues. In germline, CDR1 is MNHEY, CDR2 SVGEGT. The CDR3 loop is CASHGTSVYNEQFF.

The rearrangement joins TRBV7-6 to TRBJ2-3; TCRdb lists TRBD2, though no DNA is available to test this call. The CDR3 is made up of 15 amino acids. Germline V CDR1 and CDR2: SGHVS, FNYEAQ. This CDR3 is CASSLASGSTDTQYF.

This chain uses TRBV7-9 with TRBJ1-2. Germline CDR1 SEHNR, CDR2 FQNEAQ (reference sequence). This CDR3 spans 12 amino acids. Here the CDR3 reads CASSLNSYGYTF.

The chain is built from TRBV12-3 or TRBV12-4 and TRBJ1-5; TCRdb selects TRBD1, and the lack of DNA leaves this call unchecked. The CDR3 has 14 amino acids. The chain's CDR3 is CASSGGQTNQPQHF.

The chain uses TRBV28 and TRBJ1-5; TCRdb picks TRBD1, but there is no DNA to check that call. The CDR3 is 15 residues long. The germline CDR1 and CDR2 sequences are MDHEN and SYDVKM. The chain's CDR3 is CASRSGQNSNQPQHF.

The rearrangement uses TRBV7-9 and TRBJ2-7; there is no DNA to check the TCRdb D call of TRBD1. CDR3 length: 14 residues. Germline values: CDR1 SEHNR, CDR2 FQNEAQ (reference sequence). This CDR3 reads CASRLSGGIDEQYF.

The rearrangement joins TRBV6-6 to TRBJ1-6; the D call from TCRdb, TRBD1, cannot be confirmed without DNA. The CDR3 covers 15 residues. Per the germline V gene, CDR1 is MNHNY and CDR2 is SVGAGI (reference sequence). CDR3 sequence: CASGFMDRFNSPLHF.

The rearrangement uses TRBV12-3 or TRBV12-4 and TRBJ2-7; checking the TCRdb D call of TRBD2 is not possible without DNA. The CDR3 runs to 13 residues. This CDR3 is CASSLAGGNEQYF.

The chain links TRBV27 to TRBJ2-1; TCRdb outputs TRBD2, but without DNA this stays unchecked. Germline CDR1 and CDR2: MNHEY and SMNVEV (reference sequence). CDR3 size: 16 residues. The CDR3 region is CASSLFLAGNMNEQFF.